Each of the 20 T cell receptor beta chains below was sequenced from the same sample in a study of T cell responses to AZD1222 COVID-19 vaccine. Sequenced by immunoSEQ multiplex PCR; TCRdb stores in-frame clones only, minus some. Of about 110,000 clones listed, approximately 89% are singletons. The input for sequencing was peripheral blood, taken on day 0 of MenACWY control vaccination. The receptors derive from an adult in good health.

The chain recombines TRBV6-2 or TRBV6-3 with TRBJ1-6; D gene uncertain. V was pared by 2 bases and J by 7 bases, with 6 bases between. There are 13 residues in the CDR3. The V gene's germline CDR1 is MNHEY and CDR2 SVGEGT. CDR3 in DNA: TGTGCCAGCAGTTACGACGGGAATTCACCCCTCCACTTT. It codes for CASSYDGNSPLHF.

The chain couples TRBV7-2 to TRBJ2-1; 10 nucleotides agree with TRBD2. This CDR3 contains 15 residues. J was trimmed by 1 base and V by 4 bases; bases with no gene match: 1. CDR1 and CDR2 (germline): SGHTA, FQGNSA. The CDR3 DNA reads as TGTGCCAGCAGCTCTAGCGGGGGATCCTACAATGAGCAGTTCTTC. As protein: CASSSSGGSYNEQFF.

The rearrangement links TRBV5-4 to TRBJ1-2; D perhaps matches TRBD1 (5 bases). The V end was cut by 4 bases, the J end by 4 bases, with 20 bases between. Germline assignment: CDR1 SGHNT and CDR2 YYREEE (reference sequence). The CDR3 runs to 16 residues. CDR3 region: CASSPDPNSGVYGYTF. Written as DNA, the CDR3 is TGTGCCAGCAGCCCGGACCCGAACTCGGGGGTCTATGGCTACACCTTC.

This clone has just one count. The V gene is TRBV7-9, the J gene TRBJ1-5, with 7 positions matching TRBD1. The junction had 8 bases not matched to a gene; V was cut back by 6 bases and J by 3 bases. The CDR3 extends over 15 amino acids. Germline loops: CDR1 SEHNR, CDR2 FQNEAQ (reference sequence). This chain's CDR3 is CASSSSTGPNQPQHF. The CDR3, as DNA: TGTGCCAGCAGTTCCTCGACAGGGCCCAATCAGCCCCAGCATTTT.

The V gene is TRBV5-1, the J gene TRBJ2-5; D is perhaps TRBD1 or TRBD2 (5 bases each). Trimming took off 4 bases at V and 1 base at J, with 11 bases between the two ends. CDR3 length: 14 amino acids. Germline V gene data show CDR1 as SGHRS and CDR2 as YFSETQ. CDR3 residues: CASSPMGPQETQYF. The CDR3 nucleotides are TGCGCCAGCAGCCCAATGGGACCCCAAGAGACCCAGTACTTC.

This chain uses TRBV12-1 with TRBJ1-2; the table assigns TRBD1, which was not confirmed against the DNA. TRBV12-1 is a pseudogene locus. CDR3 length: 18 residues. CDR3: CASSLPDRPQRMSYGYTF. The CDR3, as DNA: TGTGCCAGCAGCCTTCCCGACAGGCCCCAGAGGATGTCCTATGGCTACACCTTC.

The genes are TRBV7-3 and TRBJ2-7, with D tentatively TRBD2 (7 bases). The CDR3 spans 14 residues. V was cut by 6 bases and J by 6 bases, with 18 bases left in between. Germline-derived CDR1 and CDR2 are SGHTA and FQGTGA. For the CDR3, the DNA is TGTGCCAGCAGTCCCTGGGGGGGCCAAGGCGAGCAGTACTTC. This translates into CASSPWGGQGEQYF.

The chain links TRBV2 to TRBJ1-5; D might be TRBD1 (5 bases). Trimming took 4 bases from V and 0 from J, leaving 10 bases between them. CDR1 is SNHLY, CDR2 FYNNEI, per germline. This CDR3 region has 15 residues. The CDR3 DNA is TGTGCCAGCAGTGCGGGGCAGTATAGCAATCAGCCCCAGCATTTT. It is translated as CASSAGQYSNQPQHF.

CDR3 loop: CSAQTGYGYTF. The CDR3 nucleotides are TGCAGTGCCCAGACTGGTTATGGCTACACCTTC. The chain links TRBV20-1 to TRBJ1-2; D unresolved. With 6 bases removed from V and 5 bases from J, the gap between germline ends came to 10 bases. The CDR3 has 11 residues. Germline V gene lookup returns CDR1 DFQATT and CDR2 SNEGSKA (reference sequence).

V is TRBV6-4 and J is TRBJ1-6; no reliable D call. V was trimmed by 0 bases and J by 7 bases, leaving 10 bases between them. The CDR3 covers 15 residues. The V gene's germline CDR1 is MRHNA and CDR2 SNTAGT. The CDR3 is CASSDSGGWNSPLHF. As DNA, the CDR3 is TGTGCCAGCAGTGACTCAGGCGGGTGGAATTCACCCCTCCACTTT.

The chain links TRBV4-2 to TRBJ1-3; D possibly corresponds to TRBD1 (6 bases). This CDR3 contains 21 residues. Trimming took off 0 bases at V and 7 bases at J, with 31 bases between the two ends. Looked up from germline, CDR1 is LGHNA and CDR2 is YNFKEQ. The CDR3 DNA is TGTGCCAGCAGCCAAGATACCCTACCCCTATTAGGACTTGGGGGGCCCAACACCATATATTTT. Protein product: CASSQDTLPLLGLGGPNTIYF.

This clone was recorded once. This chain connects TRBV29-1 to TRBJ2-3; possibly TRBD2 for D (7 bases). Germline V lookup: CDR1 SQVTM, CDR2 ANQGSEA. V lost 8 bases, J lost 2 bases, and 17 bases lay in between. The CDR3 is 14 residues long. The CDR3 is CSIQAGHNTDTQYF. The CDR3 nucleotides read TGCAGCATCCAAGCGGGACATAACACAGATACGCAGTATTTT.

The V gene is TRBV19, the J gene TRBJ2-5, with D uncertain. Per the germline V gene, CDR1 is LNHDA and CDR2 is SQIVND (reference sequence). Trimming took off 3 bases at V and 4 bases at J, with 15 bases between the two ends. The CDR3 runs to 15 residues. The CDR3 loop reads CASSMRRLGGETQYF. The CDR3 DNA sequence: TGTGCCAGTAGTATGAGGCGGCTAGGCGGAGAGACCCAGTACTTC. Combining the CDR3 with reference TRBV19 and TRBJ2-5 gives the whole variable domain DGGITQSPKYLFRKEGQNVTLSCEQNLNHDAMYWYRQDPGQGLRLIYYSQIVNDFQKGDIAEGYSVSREKKESFPLTVTSAQKNPTAFYLCASSMRRLGGETQYFGPGTRLLVL.

V gene TRBV29-1 combines with J gene TRBJ2-7; possible D gene TRBD2, 6 bases. The CDR3 spans 13 residues. Trimming shortened V by 6 bases and J by 1 base, and 13 bases separated the two germline ends. Germline V CDR1 and CDR2: SQVTM, ANQGSEA. For the CDR3, the DNA is TGCAGCGTAGGAGGGATAGGGTCCTACGAGCAGTACTTC. It yields the protein CSVGGIGSYEQYF.

This chain joins TRBV12-5 and TRBJ1-1; D not certain. V lost 6 bases, J lost 5 bases, and 16 bases lay in between. Per the germline V gene, CDR1 is LGHNT and CDR2 is FRNRAP. The CDR3 is 14 amino acids. CDR3 in amino acids: CASGFLEDRTEAFF. The CDR3 DNA reads as TGTGCTAGTGGCTTCCTTGAAGATCGAACTGAAGCTTTCTTT.

The chain recombines TRBV7-9 with TRBJ1-1; D remains unclear. The CDR3 contains 15 residues. The germline V gene has CDR1 SEHNR and CDR2 FQNEAQ (reference sequence). V lost 1 base, J lost 5 bases, and 14 bases lay in between. The CDR3 region has the DNA TGTGCCAGCAGCTTAGAGGTGTTGGTAGGGACTGAAGCTTTCTTT. Amino acids: CASSLEVLVGTEAFF.

This chain joins TRBV28 and TRBJ2-7; 11 positions agree with TRBD2. The CDR3 sequence is 13 residues long. V shed 6 bases, J shed 3 bases, and the junction held 1 base outside the gene matches. Germline V gene lookup returns CDR1 MDHEN and CDR2 SYDVKM. Here the CDR3 DNA reads TGTGCCAGCAGGGGACTAGCGGACTACGAGCAGTACTTC. This sequence encodes CASRGLADYEQYF.

The chain carries TRBV11-2 and TRBJ2-2; D perhaps matches TRBD1 (5 bases). Germline-derived CDR1 and CDR2 are SGHAT and FQNNGV. V was cut by 6 bases and J by 1 base, with 9 bases left in between. The CDR3 runs 14 residues. Written as DNA, the CDR3 is TGTGCCAGCAGGGGGCAGGGGAACACCGGGGAGCTGTTTTTT. Protein: CASRGQGNTGELFF.

This chain links TRBV28 with TRBJ2-2; D is unresolved. V lost 3 bases, J lost 2 bases, and 10 bases lay in between. Germline-derived CDR1 and CDR2 are MDHEN and SYDVKM. The CDR3 is 15 residues long. CDR3 sequence reads: CASSLGSINTGELFF. DNA for the CDR3: TGTGCCAGCAGTTTGGGCAGTATAAACACCGGGGAGCTGTTTTTT.

The chain joins TRBV6-5 to TRBJ1-2; D is unclear. Germline values: CDR1 MNHEY, CDR2 SVGAGI. Trimming stripped 6 bases from V and 0 bases from J, with 11 bases between. CDR3 length: 14 amino acids. The CDR3 DNA sequence: TGTGCCAGCAGGTACCCGGGATCTAACTATGGCTACACCTTC. This translates into CASRYPGSNYGYTF.